A selection of T cell receptor beta chains follows, all from one sample in a study of T cell responses to AZD1222 COVID-19 vaccine. Clones were sequenced by immunoSEQ multiplex PCR, and TCRdb holds only the in-frame ones, with some missing. The sample consists of roughly 120,000 clones, just under 90% of them appearing once. Specimen: peripheral blood, collected on day 0 of AZD1222 vaccination. The receptors come from an adult in good health. The CDR3 runs from the conserved cysteine through the conserved F or W. D genes are given only for firm matches. Size values are once, few and many counts, or a class for expanded clones, and some rows have none.

D gene | clone size | J gene | V gene | CDR3 DNA | CDR3 protein
TRBD1 | - | TRBJ2-1 | TRBV2 | TGTGCCAGCAGATCGGGACAGGGGGGCGAGCAGTTCTTC | CASRSGQGGEQFF
TRBD1 | - | TRBJ1-1 | TRBV2 | TGTGCCAGCAGTGAAGGTAACCAGGGGGCGGAAGCTTTCTTT | CASSEGNQGAEAFF
- | - | TRBJ1-6 | TRBV11-2 | TGTGCCAGCAGCTTCTTTAGCAGGGAATCACCCCTCCACTTT | CASSFFSRESPLHF
TRBD2 | - | TRBJ2-1 | TRBV6-6 | TGTGCCAGCAGTCCCCGGACTAGCGGGGGCCGAAACAATGAGCAGTTCTTC | CASSPRTSGGRNNEQFF
- | - | TRBJ2-7 | TRBV27 | TGTGCCAGCAGTTTGCCCGAGCAGTACTTC | CASSLPEQYF
- | - | TRBJ1-1 | TRBV7-8 | TGTGCCAGCAGCACCCAAGAGGTAGGAGCTTTCTTT | CASSTQEVGAFF
TRBD1 | - | TRBJ1-4 | TRBV18 | TGTGCCAGCTCACCAGGGACAGGGAACGGACTGTTTTTT | CASSPGTGNGLFF
- | - | TRBJ1-1 | TRBV5-1 | TGCGCCAGCAGCTTGGTAGGGGCGCAGACTGAAGCTTTCTTT | CASSLVGAQTEAFF
- | - | TRBJ1-1 | TRBV10-1 | TGCGCCAGCAGTGAGACGCCCCCGGCTTTCTTT | CASSETPPAFF
- | - | TRBJ2-1 | TRBV19 | TGTGCCAGTATCCCTGTGGGGGGAGACCCCTACAATGAGCAGTTCTTC | CASIPVGGDPYNEQFF
TRBD1 | - | TRBJ2-5 | TRBV2 | TGTGCCAGCAGTAAAGACAGGGGGGAGACCCAGTACTTC | CASSKDRGETQYF
TRBD2 | - | TRBJ2-3 | TRBV14 | TGTGCCAGCAGCCAACTAGCGGGAGCCACAGATACGCAGTATTTT | CASSQLAGATDTQYF
TRBD1 | - | TRBJ1-6 | TRBV12-3/TRBV12-4 | TGTGCCAGCAGCGACAGGGCTTCACCCCTCCACTTT | CASSDRASPLHF
- | - | TRBJ2-7 | TRBV2 | TGTGCCAGCAGTGAAATCGGGACCACCTACGAGCAGTACTTC | CASSEIGTTYEQYF
- | - | TRBJ1-1 | TRBV7-9 | TGTGCCAGCAGCGCCGGGACGCACACTGAAGCTTTCTTT | CASSAGTHTEAFF
- | - | TRBJ2-7 | TRBV5-1 | TGCGCCAGCAGCTGGGGGGTAGCTAGTCCCTACGAGCAGTACTTC | CASSWGVASPYEQYF
- | - | TRBJ2-1 | TRBV7-8 | TGTGCCAGCAGCCCCGGGGCCACCAAAAATTACAATGAGCAGTTCTTC | CASSPGATKNYNEQFF
- | once | TRBJ1-1 | TRBV4-1 | TGCGCCAGCAGGGTCGTGGGGAGGGGCACTGAAGCTTTCTTT | CASRVVGRGTEAFF
TRBD1 | - | TRBJ1-5 | TRBV19 | TGTGCCAGTAGTACGCAGGGGGCTATTCAGCCCCAGCATTTT | CASSTQGAIQPQHF
TRBD1 | once | TRBJ1-4 | TRBV27 | TGTGCCAGCAGTAGGTCAGGGGGATTTGTAACTAATGAAAAACTGTTTTTT | CASSRSGGFVTNEKLFF
- | once | TRBJ1-2 | TRBV6-1 | TGTGCCAGCAGTGAAGATGGCTACACCTTC | CASSEDGYTF
- | medium-sized | TRBJ2-2 | TRBV6-4 | TGTGCCAGCAGTGAAAGTATGGAGAACACCGGGGAGCTGTTTTTT | CASSESMENTGELFF
- | - | TRBJ2-3 | TRBV5-5 | TGTGCCAGCAGCTTCGAGGCTGGCACAGATACGCAGTATTTT | CASSFEAGTDTQYF
- | - | TRBJ1-5 | TRBV10-3 | TGTGCCATCAGTCAAGGAGGGGACAATCAGCCCCAGCATTTT | CAISQGGDNQPQHF
TRBD2 | - | TRBJ2-2 | TRBV5-4 | TGTGCCAGCAGCCTCCGGCTAGCGGGGGGGCTAAGGACCGGGGAGCTGTTTTTT | CASSLRLAGGLRTGELFF
- | - | TRBJ1-2 | TRBV5-1 | TGCGCCAGCAGTCTCACCGGGACATCAGATAACTATGGCTACACCTTC | CASSLTGTSDNYGYTF
TRBD1 | - | TRBJ1-5 | TRBV2 | TGTGCCAGCAGGGACAGGGCGTACAATCAGCCCCAGCATTTT | CASRDRAYNQPQHF
TRBD1 | once | TRBJ1-1 | TRBV2 | TGTGCCAGCAGGAGAGAGACAGGGATGAACACTGAAGCTTTCTTT | CASRRETGMNTEAFF
TRBD1 | - | TRBJ1-4 | TRBV7-9 | TGTGCCAGCAGCAAAACAGGGGGAGGTAATGAAAAACTGTTTTTT | CASSKTGGGNEKLFF
- | - | TRBJ1-2 | TRBV6-5 | TGTGCCAGCAGTCGCTCGGGGTTTAACTATGGCTACACCTTC | CASSRSGFNYGYTF
- | - | TRBJ1-1 | TRBV5-4 | TGTGCCAGCAGACAGGACAGGAACACTGAAGCTTTCTTT | CASRQDRNTEAFF
TRBD2 | - | TRBJ2-1 | TRBV28 | TGTGCCAGCAGCCCCATGATAGCGGGAATCAATGAGCAGTTCTTC | CASSPMIAGINEQFF
- | - | TRBJ1-1 | TRBV5-1 | TGCGCCAGCAGCGGGGGACGGTCGAACACTGAAGCTTTCTTT | CASSGGRSNTEAFF
- | - | TRBJ1-5 | TRBV2 | TGTGCCAGCAGCGTCGACACGGGGAGCAATCAGCCCCAGCATTTT | CASSVDTGSNQPQHF
- | - | TRBJ1-5 | TRBV23-1 | TGCGCCAGCTCGACGGTTTATAGCAATCAGCCCCAGCATTTT | CASSTVYSNQPQHF
- | medium-sized | TRBJ2-7 | TRBV5-1 | TGCGCCAGCAGCGGACCCGATGCCTACGAGCAGTACTTC | CASSGPDAYEQYF
TRBD2 | - | TRBJ2-1 | TRBV7-9 | TGTGCCAGCAGCTTAGGTGGGAGGGCCGGTTTCGCCTACAATGAGCAGTTCTTC | CASSLGGRAGFAYNEQFF
- | - | TRBJ2-3 | TRBV25-1 | TGTGCCAGCAGTGACGTACTGGCAGATACGCAGTATTTT | CASSDVLADTQYF
- | - | TRBJ1-2 | TRBV7-2 | TGTGCCAGCAGCTTCGGACTTTGGGAGGGCTACACCTTC | CASSFGLWEGYTF
- | many | TRBJ1-1 | TRBV7-8 | TGTGCCAGCAGCATTGTAGGGGCCACTGAAGCTTTCTTT | CASSIVGATEAFF
TRBD1 | - | TRBJ1-5 | TRBV6-4 | TGTGCCAGCAGTGCCACGACAGGGCGTCAGCCCCAGCATTTT | CASSATTGRQPQHF
- | - | TRBJ2-4 | TRBV14 | TGTGCCAGCAGCCAAGGGGGTAGGGCCAAAAACATTCAGTACTTC | CASSQGGRAKNIQYF
- | - | TRBJ2-7 | TRBV10-3 | TGTGCCATCAGTGAGAAAGTGGGGAACTACGAGCAGTACTTC | CAISEKVGNYEQYF
- | - | TRBJ1-2 | TRBV3-1/TRBV3-2 | TGTGCCAGCAGCGCTGGGAGCTATGGCTACACCTTC | CASSAGSYGYTF
TRBD1 | - | TRBJ1-5 | TRBV27 | TGTGCCAGCAGTTCTCAGGGGGCGGATCAGCCCCAGCATTTT | CASSSQGADQPQHF
- | - | TRBJ1-4 | TRBV19 | TGTGCCAGCCAACGAGCGCGGCTCGCTAATGAAAAACTGTTTTTT | CASQRARLANEKLFF
- | medium-sized | TRBJ2-5 | TRBV2 | TGTGCCAGCAGTACAGGGAAAAGGTCCCAGTACTTC | CASSTGKRSQYF
TRBD1 | - | TRBJ2-5 | TRBV10-3 | TGTGCCCCCGGACAGGGGCGGAGAGAGACCCAGTACTTC | CAPGQGRRETQYF
- | - | TRBJ2-1 | TRBV29-1 | TGCAGCGTTGAAGATGGGTTGGGCTCCTACAATGAGCAGTTCTTC | CSVEDGLGSYNEQFF
- | - | TRBJ2-2 | TRBV10-3 | TGTGCCATCAGCCACAGCCTCACCGGGGAGCTGTTTTTT | CAISHSLTGELFF
- | - | TRBJ1-3 | TRBV10-2 | TGCGCCAGCAGTGAGGGGGGCCCTGGAAACACCATATATTTT | CASSEGGPGNTIYF
TRBD2 | - | TRBJ2-5 | TRBV10-3 | TGTGCCATCAGTGACACGGGGGCGGGAGGGCTAGAGACCCAGTACTTC | CAISDTGAGGLETQYF
- | - | TRBJ2-7 | TRBV18 | TGTGCCAGCTCGCTTTCCCGTCCGGGGAATTTACACGAGCAGTACTTC | CASSLSRPGNLHEQYF
TRBD2 | - | TRBJ2-1 | TRBV24-1 | TGTGCCACCAGTGCCGCGGGGGGGGAGTTCTTC | CATSAAGGEFF
- | - | TRBJ2-5 | TRBV14 | TGTGCCAGCAGCCCGCGCGCGGGCGGTGAGACCCAGTACTTC | CASSPRAGGETQYF
- | - | TRBJ1-5 | TRBV19 | TGTGCCAGTAGTATAGCGTCTATTCAGCCCCAGCATTTT | CASSIASIQPQHF
- | - | TRBJ1-5 | TRBV9 | TGTGCCAGCAGCGCGGGGGTGCAGGGAGGAAATCAGCCCCAGCATTTT | CASSAGVQGGNQPQHF